Below are 5 T cell receptor beta chains sequenced from a single sample in a study of blood T cell repertoires in COVID-19. Clones were sequenced by immunoSEQ multiplex PCR, and TCRdb holds only the in-frame ones, with some missing. The table records roughly 190,000 clones, about nine tenths of them present only once. The source material was peripheral blood. The receptors shown here come from a man aged 25 to 40 with acute or convalescent COVID-19.

The chain combines TRBV28 with TRBJ1-2; D remains unclear. Germline V lookup: CDR1 MDHEN, CDR2 SYDVKM. The germline V and J ends were trimmed by 3 bases and 6 bases, with 23 bases remaining between them. This CDR3 spans 17 amino acids. CDR3 amino acids: CASSLSPPRDKSDGYTF. Written as DNA, the CDR3 is TGTGCCAGCAGTTTGTCCCCTCCGAGGGATAAAAGTGATGGCTACACCTTC.

The chain combines TRBV11-2 with TRBJ1-6; TRBD1 matches at 8 bases. The CDR3 loop spans 17 amino acids. The V segment lost 3 bases and the J segment 0 bases; nucleotides outside the gene matches: 4. Germline V gene lookup returns CDR1 SGHAT and CDR2 FQNNGV. The CDR3 sequence is CASSFRQGSSYNSPLHF. The CDR3 DNA is TGTGCCAGCAGCTTCAGACAGGGGAGCTCCTATAATTCACCCCTCCACTTT.

The V and J genes are TRBV5-1 and TRBJ1-1; 9 positions match TRBD1. Trimming at V came to 2 bases and at J to 1 base, leaving 3 bases not matched to a gene. Germline CDR1 reads SGHRS; CDR2 reads YFSETQ. CDR3 length: 15 amino acids. CDR3 region: CASSFRTGANTEAFF. The CDR3 DNA sequence: TGCGCCAGCAGCTTTAGGACAGGGGCGAACACTGAAGCTTTCTTT.

The V and J genes are TRBV5-1 and TRBJ1-1, with 12 bases identical to TRBD1. V gave up 5 bases and J gave up 1 base; unmatched junction bases: 6. The CDR3 consists of 16 residues. Per the germline V gene, CDR1 is SGHRS and CDR2 is YFSETQ. The CDR3 sequence: CASRIPGQGANTEAFF. The CDR3 DNA reads TGCGCCAGCAGAATCCCGGGACAGGGGGCGAACACTGAAGCTTTCTTT.

The V gene is TRBV28, the J gene TRBJ1-4; D gene unclear. The V and J ends lost 3 bases and 7 bases respectively, with 12 bases between them. The CDR3 has 14 amino acids. Germline CDR1 MDHEN, CDR2 SYDVKM. CDR3 bases: TGTGCCAGCAGTTTGTCCCCCTCCCGTGAAAAACTGTTTTTT. Residues: CASSLSPSREKLFF.